The clone carrying this TCR beta chain came up many times. Its antigen is currently unknown. Constant-segment-primed 5'RACE gave TCR alpha and TCR beta cDNA libraries with sample barcodes and UMIs. TCRdb re-analysed the 5' RACE reads in MiXCR, keeping a single row per CDR3 protein. The sample contains approximately 350,000 distinct CDR3 sequences, 13% to 15% of which appear only once. This entry belongs to a study of T-cell memory formation after mild COVID-19. Overall study: TCR clusters mostly belonged to single donors. The study's findings and limits: Some clones that responded were present in memory (sampled pre-infection), which suggests cross-reactive memory joined.

Between the trimmed V and J ends, which lost 0 bases and 6 bases, there was a span of 12 bases. The CDR3 sequence is 15 residues long. CDR1 MNHEY and CDR2 SVGAGI come from the germline V gene. The chain joins TRBV6-5 to TRBJ2-1, with a possible D match to TRBD2 (6 bases). This TCR was recovered from a young man who had mild COVID-19 (a few samples of this study predate the infection). Cell type and time point are not known. The sample comprised PBMCs or a T cell subset sorted from them (not recorded which). The CDR3 sequence is CASSYSRPGANEQFF. The CDR3 nucleotides are TGTGCCAGCAGTTACTCTAGGCCGGGAGCCAATGAGCAGTTCTTC.